This T cell receptor (beta chain) was sequenced during a study of blood T cell repertoires in COVID-19. For the study at large: Whether acute or convalescent, the COVID-19 samples came from the United States, Italy and Spain. PBMCs, B-cell-depleted T cells, or T cells were the source of the cDNA or gDNA that made up the material.

As originally analysed: Nucleated cell number was recorded as an estimate derived from reference gene primer amplification. The table came from immunoSEQ multiplex PCR; TCRdb's copy has only in-frame clones and leaves some out. V and J calls and clone size are copied from that table; D and trimming were computed from the DNA. This table has about 300,000 clones, approximately 85% appearing once. This CDR3 comprises 12 residues. Germline V lookup: CDR1 MDHEN, CDR2 SYDVKM. V shed 6 bases and J shed 5 bases, with 10 bases lying between them. The receptor's source is a woman between 45 and 65 years old with acute or convalescent COVID-19. J is TRBJ1-2 and V is TRBV28; D not resolved. Sequencing was performed on peripheral blood. CDR3 DNA sequence: TGTGCCAGCAGGCCTCAGGATTATGGCTACACCTTC. Its translation is CASRPQDYGYTF.